This T cell receptor (beta chain) stems from a study of T cells expressing NK-cell markers. TCRdb re-called the 5' RACE reads; every CDR3 protein appears as one record, without DNA. Recorded for this sample: about 460,000 distinct CDR3 sequences. The sequenced sample consisted of blood T cells: a sorted CD56 or NKG2C T cell subset, CD4+ or CD8+ T cells, or bulk PBMC T cells (not recorded which). The receptor's source is a woman between 45 and 60 years old in good health.

The CDR3 spells CASRYGTGVTGELFF. The J gene is TRBJ2-2, the V gene TRBV4-1; the TCRdb D gene call, TRBD1, has no DNA to confirm it. In germline, CDR1 is MGHRA, CDR2 YSYEKL. CDR3 length: 15 amino acids.